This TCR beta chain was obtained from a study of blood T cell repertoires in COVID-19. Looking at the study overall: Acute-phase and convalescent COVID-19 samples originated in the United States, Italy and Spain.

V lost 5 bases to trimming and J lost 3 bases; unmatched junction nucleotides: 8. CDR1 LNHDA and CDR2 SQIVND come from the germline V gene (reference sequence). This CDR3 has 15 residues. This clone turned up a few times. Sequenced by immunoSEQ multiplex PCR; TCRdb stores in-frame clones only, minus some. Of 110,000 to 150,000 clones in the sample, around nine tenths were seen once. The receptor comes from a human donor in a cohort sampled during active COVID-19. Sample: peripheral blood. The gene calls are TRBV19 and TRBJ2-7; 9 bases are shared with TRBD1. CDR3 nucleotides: TGTGCCAGTAGTGCCCTAGGGACAGGGTACTACGAGCAGTACTTC. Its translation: CASSALGTGYYEQYF. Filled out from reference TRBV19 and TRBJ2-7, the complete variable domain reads DGGITQSPKYLFRKEGQNVTLSCEQNLNHDAMYWYRQDPGQGLRLIYYSQIVNDFQKGDIAEGYSVSREKKESFPLTVTSAQKNPTAFYLCASSALGTGYYEQYFGPGTRLTVT.